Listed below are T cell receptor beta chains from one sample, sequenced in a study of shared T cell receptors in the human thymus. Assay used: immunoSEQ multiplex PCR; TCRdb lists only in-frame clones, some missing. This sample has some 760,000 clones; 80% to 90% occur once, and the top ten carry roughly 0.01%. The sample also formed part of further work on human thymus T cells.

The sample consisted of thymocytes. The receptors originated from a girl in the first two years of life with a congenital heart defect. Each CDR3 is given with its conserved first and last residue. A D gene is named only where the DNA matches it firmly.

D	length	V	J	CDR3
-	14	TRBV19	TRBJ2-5	CASSNRDTEETQYF
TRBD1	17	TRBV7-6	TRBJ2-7	CASSPLGGRGRSYEQYF
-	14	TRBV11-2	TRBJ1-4	CASSLITGRGSLFF
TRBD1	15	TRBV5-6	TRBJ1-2	CASSLGDSRNSGYTF
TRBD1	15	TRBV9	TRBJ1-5	CASSVDRVMCQPQHF
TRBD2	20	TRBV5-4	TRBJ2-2	CASSGMTSGGPDGGTGELFF
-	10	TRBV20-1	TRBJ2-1	CSAGGERQLF
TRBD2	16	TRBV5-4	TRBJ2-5	CASSFLSTSLVETQYF
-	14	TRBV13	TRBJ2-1	CASSSWGIPNEQFF
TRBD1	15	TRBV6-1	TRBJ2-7	CASSTPTGRSYEQYF
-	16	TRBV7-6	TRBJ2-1	CASSLERPDFYNEQFF
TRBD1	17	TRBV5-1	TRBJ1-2	CASSFPTGGVRNYGYTF
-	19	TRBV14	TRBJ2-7	CASSHSEGSGPYISYEQYF
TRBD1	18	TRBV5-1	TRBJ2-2	CASSFGEKGARDTGELFF
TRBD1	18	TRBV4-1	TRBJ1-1	CASSQVKSNRDRGFEAFF
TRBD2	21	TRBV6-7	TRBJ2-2	CASSYVGMGRESKGFTGELFF
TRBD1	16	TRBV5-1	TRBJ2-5	CASSLSTGSNRETQYF
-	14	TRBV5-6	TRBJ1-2	CASSSEGRRIGYTF
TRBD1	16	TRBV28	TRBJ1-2	CASSYPGTGADYGYTF
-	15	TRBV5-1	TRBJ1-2	CASSLSGGRASGYTF
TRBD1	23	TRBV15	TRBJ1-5	CATSSLAIPGQGARVWHRQPQHF
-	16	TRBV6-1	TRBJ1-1	CASSDVRTVMNTEAFF
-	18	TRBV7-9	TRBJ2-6	CASSYPPRAQSGANVLTF